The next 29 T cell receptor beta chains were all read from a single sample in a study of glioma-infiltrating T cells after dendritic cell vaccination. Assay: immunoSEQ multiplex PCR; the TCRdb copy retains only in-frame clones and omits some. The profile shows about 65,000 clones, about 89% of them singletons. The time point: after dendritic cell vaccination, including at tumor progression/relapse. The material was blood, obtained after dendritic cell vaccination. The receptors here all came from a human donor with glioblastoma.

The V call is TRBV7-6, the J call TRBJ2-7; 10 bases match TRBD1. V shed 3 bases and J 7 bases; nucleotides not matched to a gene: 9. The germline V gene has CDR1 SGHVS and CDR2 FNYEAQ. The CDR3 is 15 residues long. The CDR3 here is CASSFLRTGGTEQYF. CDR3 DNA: TGTGCCAGCAGCTTTCTGAGGACAGGGGGTACAGAGCAGTACTTC.

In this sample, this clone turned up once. The CDR3 DNA reads TGCGCCAGCAGCTTGGGGGGGACAGGTAAAGAGACCCAGTACTTC. Its translation is CASSLGGTGKETQYF. This chain joins TRBV5-1 and TRBJ2-5; 8 nucleotides match TRBD1. Germline-derived CDR1 and CDR2 are SGHRS and YFSETQ. The CDR3 has 15 residues. V gave up 0 bases and J gave up 3 bases; unmatched junction bases: 4.

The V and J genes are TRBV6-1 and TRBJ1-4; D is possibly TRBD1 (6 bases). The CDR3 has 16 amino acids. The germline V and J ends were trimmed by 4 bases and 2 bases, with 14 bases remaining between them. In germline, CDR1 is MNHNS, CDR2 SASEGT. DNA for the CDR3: TGTGCCAGCAGTGTTACAGGGCCTGCGACTAATGAAAAACTGTTTTTT. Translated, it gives CASSVTGPATNEKLFF.

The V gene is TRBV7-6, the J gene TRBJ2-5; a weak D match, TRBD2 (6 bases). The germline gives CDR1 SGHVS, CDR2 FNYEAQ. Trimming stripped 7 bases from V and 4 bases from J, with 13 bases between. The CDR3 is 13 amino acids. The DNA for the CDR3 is TGTGCCAGCACCCCCGTCGGGGGAGAGACCCAGTACTTC. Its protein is CASTPVGGETQYF.

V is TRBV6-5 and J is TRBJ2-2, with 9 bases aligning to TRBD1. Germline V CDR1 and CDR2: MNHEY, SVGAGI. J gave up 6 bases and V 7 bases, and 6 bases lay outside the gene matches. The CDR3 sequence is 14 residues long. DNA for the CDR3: TGTGCCAGCAAGGACAGGGGAAGGGCCGGGGAGCTGTTTTTT. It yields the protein CASKDRGRAGELFF.

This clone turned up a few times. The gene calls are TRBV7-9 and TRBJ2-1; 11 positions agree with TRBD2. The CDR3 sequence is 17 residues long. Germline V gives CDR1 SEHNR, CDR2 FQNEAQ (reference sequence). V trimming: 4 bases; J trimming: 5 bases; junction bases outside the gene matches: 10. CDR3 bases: TGTGCCAGCAGCTCGGGACTAGCGGCCCGAGGGCACAATGAGCAGTTCTTC. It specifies CASSSGLAARGHNEQFF.

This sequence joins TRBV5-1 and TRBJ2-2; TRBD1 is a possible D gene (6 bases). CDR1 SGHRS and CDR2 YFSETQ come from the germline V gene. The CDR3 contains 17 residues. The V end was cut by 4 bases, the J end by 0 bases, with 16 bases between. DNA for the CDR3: TGCGCCAGCAGCCCTAGTACCAGGGGAACGAACACCGGGGAGCTGTTTTTT. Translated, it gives CASSPSTRGTNTGELFF.

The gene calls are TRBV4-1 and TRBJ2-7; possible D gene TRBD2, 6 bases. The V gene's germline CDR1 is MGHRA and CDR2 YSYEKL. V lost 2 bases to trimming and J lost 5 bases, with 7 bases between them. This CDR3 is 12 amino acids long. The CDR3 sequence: CASSQSGDEQYF. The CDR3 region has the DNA TGCGCCAGCAGCCAATCGGGGGACGAGCAGTACTTC.

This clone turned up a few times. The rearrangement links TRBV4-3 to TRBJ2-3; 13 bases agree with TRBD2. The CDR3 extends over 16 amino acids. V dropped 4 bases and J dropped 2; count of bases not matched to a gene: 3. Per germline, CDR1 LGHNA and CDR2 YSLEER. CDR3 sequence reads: CASSRGTSGITDTQYF. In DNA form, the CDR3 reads TGCGCCAGCAGCCGTGGGACTAGCGGGATCACAGATACGCAGTATTTT.

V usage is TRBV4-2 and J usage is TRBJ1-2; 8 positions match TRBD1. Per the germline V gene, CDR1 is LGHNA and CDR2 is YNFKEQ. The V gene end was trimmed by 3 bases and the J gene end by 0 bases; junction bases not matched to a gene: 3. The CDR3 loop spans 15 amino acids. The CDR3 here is CASSQGTGSNYGYTF. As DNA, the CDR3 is TGTGCCAGCAGCCAGGGGACAGGATCTAACTATGGCTACACCTTC.

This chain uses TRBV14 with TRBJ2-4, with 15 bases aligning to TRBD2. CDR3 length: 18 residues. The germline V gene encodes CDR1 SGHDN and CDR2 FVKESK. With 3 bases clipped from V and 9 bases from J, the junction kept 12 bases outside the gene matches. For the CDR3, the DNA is TGTGCCAGCAGCCATAGGGCTCCGGGACTAGCGGGAGGCGGCATTCAGTACTTC. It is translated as CASSHRAPGLAGGGIQYF.

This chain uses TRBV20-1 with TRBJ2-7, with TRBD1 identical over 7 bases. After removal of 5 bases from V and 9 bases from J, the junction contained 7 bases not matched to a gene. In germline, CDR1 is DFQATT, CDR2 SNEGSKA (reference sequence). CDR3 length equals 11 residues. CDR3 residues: CSAPTGERQYF. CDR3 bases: TGCAGTGCTCCCACAGGGGAACGGCAGTACTTC.

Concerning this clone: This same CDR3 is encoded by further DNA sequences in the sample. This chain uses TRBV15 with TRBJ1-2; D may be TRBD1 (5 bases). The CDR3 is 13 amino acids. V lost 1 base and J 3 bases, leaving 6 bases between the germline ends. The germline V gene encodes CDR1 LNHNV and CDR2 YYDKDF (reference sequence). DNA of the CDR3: TGTGCCACCAGCAGAGGCAGGGACTATGGCTACACCTTC. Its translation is CATSRGRDYGYTF.

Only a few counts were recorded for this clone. Written as DNA, the CDR3 is TGTGCCATCAGGCAGGGGGAATATGGCTACACCTTC. Its translation is CAIRQGEYGYTF. This chain links TRBV10-3 with TRBJ1-2; 7 positions agree with TRBD1. The CDR3 is 12 residues long. With 6 bases clipped from V and 5 bases from J, the junction kept 3 bases outside the gene matches. Germline loops: CDR1 ENHRY, CDR2 SYGVKD.

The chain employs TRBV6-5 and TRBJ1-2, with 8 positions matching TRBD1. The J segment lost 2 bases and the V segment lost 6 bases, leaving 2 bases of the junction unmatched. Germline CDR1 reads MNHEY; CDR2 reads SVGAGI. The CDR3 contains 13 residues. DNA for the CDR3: TGTGCCAGCAGCCGGGACAGGAACTATGGCTACACCTTC. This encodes CASSRDRNYGYTF.

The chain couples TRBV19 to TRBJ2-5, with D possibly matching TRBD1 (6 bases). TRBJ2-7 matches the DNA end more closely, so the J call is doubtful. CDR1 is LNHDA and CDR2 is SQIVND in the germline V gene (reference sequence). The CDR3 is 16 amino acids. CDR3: CASSSPPGTPPYEQYF. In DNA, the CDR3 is TGTGCCAGTAGTTCGCCCCCCGGGACACCTCCCTACGAGCAGTACTTC.

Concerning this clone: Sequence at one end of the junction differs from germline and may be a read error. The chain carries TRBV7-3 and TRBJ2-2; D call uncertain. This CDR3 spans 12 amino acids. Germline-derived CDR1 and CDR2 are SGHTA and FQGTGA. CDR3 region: CASSFNSGELFF. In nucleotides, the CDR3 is TGTGCCAGCAGCTTCAACAGCGGGGAGCTGTTTTTT.

The CDR3 coding sequence is TGTGCCAGTACCCACCGGGACAGGGTTGGCTACACCTTC. This translates into CASTHRDRVGYTF. The chain employs TRBV19 and TRBJ1-2; 9 bases are a match to TRBD1. Germline lookup yields CDR1 LNHDA and CDR2 SQIVND (reference sequence). Losses at the gene ends were 7 bases for V and 7 bases for J; bases not matched to a gene: 7. There are 13 residues in the CDR3.

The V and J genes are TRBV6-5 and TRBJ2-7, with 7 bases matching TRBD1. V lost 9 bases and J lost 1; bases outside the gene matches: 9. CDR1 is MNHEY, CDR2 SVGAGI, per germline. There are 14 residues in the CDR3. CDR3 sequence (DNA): TGTGCCAGTCAGAGTTTGACAGGGTCCTACGAGCAGTACTTC. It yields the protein CASQSLTGSYEQYF.

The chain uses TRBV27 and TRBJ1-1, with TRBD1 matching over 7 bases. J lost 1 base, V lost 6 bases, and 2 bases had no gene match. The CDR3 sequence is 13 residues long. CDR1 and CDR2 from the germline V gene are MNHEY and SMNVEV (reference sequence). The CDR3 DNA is TGTGCCAGCAGGGGACAGAAGAACACTGAAGCTTTCTTT. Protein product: CASRGQKNTEAFF.

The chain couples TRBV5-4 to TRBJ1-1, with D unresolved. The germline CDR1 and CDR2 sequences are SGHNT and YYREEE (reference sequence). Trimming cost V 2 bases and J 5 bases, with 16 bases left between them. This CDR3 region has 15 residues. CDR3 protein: CASSFPTLGSTEAFF. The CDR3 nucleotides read TGTGCCAGCAGCTTCCCGACATTGGGTAGTACTGAAGCTTTCTTT. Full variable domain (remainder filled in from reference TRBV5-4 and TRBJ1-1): ETGVTQSPTHLIKTRGQQVTLRCSSQSGHNTVSWYQQALGQGPQFIFQYYREEENGRGNFPPRFSGLQFPNYSSELNVNALELDDSALYLCASSFPTLGSTEAFFGQGTRLTVV.

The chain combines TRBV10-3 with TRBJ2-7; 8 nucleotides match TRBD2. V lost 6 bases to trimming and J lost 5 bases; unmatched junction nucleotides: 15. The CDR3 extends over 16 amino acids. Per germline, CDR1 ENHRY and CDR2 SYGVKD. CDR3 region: CAISPSRAGVIDEQYF. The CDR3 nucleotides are TGTGCCATCAGCCCCTCTAGAGCGGGGGTGATCGACGAGCAGTACTTC.

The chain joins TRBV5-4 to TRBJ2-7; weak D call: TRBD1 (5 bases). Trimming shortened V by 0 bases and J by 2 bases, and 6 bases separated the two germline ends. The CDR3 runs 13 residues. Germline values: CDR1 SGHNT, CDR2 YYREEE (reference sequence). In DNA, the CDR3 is TGTGCCAGCAGCTTGGAGGGGCCCTACGAGCAGTACTTC. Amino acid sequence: CASSLEGPYEQYF. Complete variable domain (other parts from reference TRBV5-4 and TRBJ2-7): ETGVTQSPTHLIKTRGQQVTLRCSSQSGHNTVSWYQQALGQGPQFIFQYYREEENGRGNFPPRFSGLQFPNYSSELNVNALELDDSALYLCASSLEGPYEQYFGPGTRLTVT.

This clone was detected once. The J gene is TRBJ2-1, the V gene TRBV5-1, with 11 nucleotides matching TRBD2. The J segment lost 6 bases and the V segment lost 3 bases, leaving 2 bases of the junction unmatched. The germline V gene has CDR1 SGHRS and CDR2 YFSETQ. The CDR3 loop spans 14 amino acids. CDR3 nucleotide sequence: TGCGCCAGCAGCTACCTAGCGGGGGGCAATGAGCAGTTCTTC. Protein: CASSYLAGGNEQFF.

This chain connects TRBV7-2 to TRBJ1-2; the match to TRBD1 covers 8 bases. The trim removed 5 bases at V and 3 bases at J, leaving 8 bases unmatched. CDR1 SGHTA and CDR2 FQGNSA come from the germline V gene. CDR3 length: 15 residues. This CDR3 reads CASSLSGQGHYGYTF. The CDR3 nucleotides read TGTGCCAGCAGCCTCTCCGGACAGGGTCACTATGGCTACACCTTC.

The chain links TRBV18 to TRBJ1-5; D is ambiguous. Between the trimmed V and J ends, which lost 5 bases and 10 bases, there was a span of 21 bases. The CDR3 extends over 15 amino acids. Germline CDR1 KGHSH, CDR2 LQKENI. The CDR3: CASSEVTAPYLPQHF. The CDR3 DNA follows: TGTGCCAGCTCAGAGGTGACGGCTCCATACCTACCCCAGCATTTT. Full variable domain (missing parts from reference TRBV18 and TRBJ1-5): NAGVMQNPRHLVRRRGQEARLRCSPMKGHSHVYWYRQLPEEGLKFMVYLQKENIIDESGMPKERFSAEFPKEGPSILRIQQVVRGDSAAYFCASSEVTAPYLPQHFGDGTRLSIL.

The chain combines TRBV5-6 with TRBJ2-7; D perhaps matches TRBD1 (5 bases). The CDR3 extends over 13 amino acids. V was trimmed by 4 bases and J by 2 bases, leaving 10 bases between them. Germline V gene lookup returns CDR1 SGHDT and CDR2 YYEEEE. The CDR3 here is CASSVQVAYEQYF. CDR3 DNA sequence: TGTGCCAGCAGCGTACAGGTAGCCTACGAGCAGTACTTC. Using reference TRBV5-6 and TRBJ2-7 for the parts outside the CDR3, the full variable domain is DAGVTQSPTHLIKTRGQQVTLRCSPKSGHDTVSWYQQALGQGPQFIFQYYEEEERQRGNFPDRFSGHQFPNYSSELNVNALLLGDSALYLCASSVQVAYEQYFGPGTRLTVT.

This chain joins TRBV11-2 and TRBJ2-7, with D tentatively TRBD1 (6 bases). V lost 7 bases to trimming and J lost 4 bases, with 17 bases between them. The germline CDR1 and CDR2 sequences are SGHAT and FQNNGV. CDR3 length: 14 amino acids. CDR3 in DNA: TGTGCCAGCAAGAAACAGGGAATCGGATACGAGCAGTACTTC. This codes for CASKKQGIGYEQYF.

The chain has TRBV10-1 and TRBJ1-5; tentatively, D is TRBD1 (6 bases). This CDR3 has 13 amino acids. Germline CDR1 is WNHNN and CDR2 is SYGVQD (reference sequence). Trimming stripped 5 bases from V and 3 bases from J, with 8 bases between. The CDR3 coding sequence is TGCGCCAGCAGTACAGGGATCAATCAGCCCCAGCATTTT. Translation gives CASSTGINQPQHF.